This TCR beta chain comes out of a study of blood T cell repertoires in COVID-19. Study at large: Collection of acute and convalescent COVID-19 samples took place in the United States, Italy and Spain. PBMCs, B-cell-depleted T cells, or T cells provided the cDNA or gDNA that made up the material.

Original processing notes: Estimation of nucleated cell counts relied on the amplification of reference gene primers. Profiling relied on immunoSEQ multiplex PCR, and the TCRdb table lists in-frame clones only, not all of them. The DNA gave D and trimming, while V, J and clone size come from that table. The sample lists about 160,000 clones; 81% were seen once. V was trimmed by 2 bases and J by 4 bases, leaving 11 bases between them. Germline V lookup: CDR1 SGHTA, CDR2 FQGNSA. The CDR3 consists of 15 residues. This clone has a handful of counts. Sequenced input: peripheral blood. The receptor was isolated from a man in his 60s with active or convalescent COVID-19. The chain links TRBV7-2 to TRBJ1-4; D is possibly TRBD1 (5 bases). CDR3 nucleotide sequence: TGTGCCAGCAGCTTAAGGATAAGGGGTAATGAAAAACTGTTTTTT. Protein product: CASSLRIRGNEKLFF.